This is a list of T cell receptor beta chains from one sample in a study of post-analysis software for immune sequencing data. TCRdb re-called the PCR reads with MiXCR, one entry per CDR3 protein. The data contain 400,000 to 500,000 distinct CDR3 sequences, 30% to 40% of them singletons. Sample: blood. These receptors were collected from a girl aged 2 to 9 with multiple sclerosis. The CDR3 runs from the conserved cysteine through the conserved F or W. The order of the fields is D gene, J gene, V gene, clone size, CDR3 DNA, CDR3 protein. D genes are given only for firm matches. A row's size may be missing; if present it is once, few, many or a size class.

D gene: NA; J gene: TRBJ2-5; V gene: TRBV6-2/TRBV6-3; clone size: NA; CDR3 DNA: TGTGCCGGCACGAATCCCAAAGAGACCCAGTACTTC; CDR3 protein: CAGTNPKETQYF
D gene: NA; J gene: TRBJ1-6; V gene: TRBV12-3/TRBV12-4; clone size: few; CDR3 DNA: TGTGCCAGCAGTTTTCGTCGGACAGCAAATTCACCCCTCCACTTT; CDR3 protein: CASSFRRTANSPLHF
D gene: NA; J gene: TRBJ1-2; V gene: TRBV20-1; clone size: NA; CDR3 DNA: TGCAGTGCCCTTGATGGGTCTAACTATGGCTACACCTTC; CDR3 protein: CSALDGSNYGYTF
D gene: TRBD1; J gene: TRBJ2-4; V gene: TRBV12-3/TRBV12-4; clone size: NA; CDR3 DNA: TGTGCCAGCAGTTTTTGGGACAGGGACAACATTCAGTACTTC; CDR3 protein: CASSFWDRDNIQYF
D gene: NA; J gene: TRBJ2-7; V gene: TRBV9; clone size: NA; CDR3 DNA: TGTGCCCGCAGCGTAGCCCCCGACTACGAGCAGTACTTC; CDR3 protein: CARSVAPDYEQYF
D gene: TRBD1; J gene: TRBJ2-1; V gene: TRBV19; clone size: NA; CDR3 DNA: TGTGCCAGCTCGATGGAGGGGACAGGGGACAATGAGCAGTTCTTC; CDR3 protein: CASSMEGTGDNEQFF
D gene: TRBD2; J gene: TRBJ2-7; V gene: TRBV2; clone size: many; CDR3 DNA: TGTGCCAGCACCGGACTAGCGGGGGGGCGGGCCTACGAGCAGTACTTC; CDR3 protein: CASTGLAGGRAYEQYF
D gene: NA; J gene: TRBJ2-7; V gene: TRBV7-2; clone size: few; CDR3 DNA: TGTGCCAGCAGCCCTGGCGAGTCCCTCTCCTACGAGCAGTACTTC; CDR3 protein: CASSPGESLSYEQYF
D gene: NA; J gene: TRBJ1-2; V gene: TRBV28; clone size: NA; CDR3 DNA: TGTGCCAGCAACCGTCCCGGGGCGACGGATTATGGCTACACCTTC; CDR3 protein: CASNRPGATDYGYTF
D gene: NA; J gene: TRBJ1-1; V gene: TRBV4-1; clone size: few; CDR3 DNA: TGCGCCAGCAGCCCCGGCAGGGGCTTGGGTTTTACTGAAGCTTTCTTT; CDR3 protein: CASSPGRGLGFTEAFF
D gene: NA; J gene: TRBJ2-2; V gene: TRBV6-6; clone size: NA; CDR3 DNA: TGTGCCAGCAGTTATCCAGGGGCGCCCGGGGAGCTGTTTTTT; CDR3 protein: CASSYPGAPGELFF
D gene: TRBD2; J gene: TRBJ2-3; V gene: TRBV5-1; clone size: few; CDR3 DNA: TGCGCCAGCAGCCTCCGGACTAGCGGAAACACAGATACGCAGTATTTT; CDR3 protein: CASSLRTSGNTDTQYF
D gene: NA; J gene: TRBJ2-3; V gene: TRBV29-1; clone size: few; CDR3 DNA: TGCAGCGTTGAAAGCTGGGGGGGGCTTAGCACAGATACGCAGTATTTT; CDR3 protein: CSVESWGGLSTDTQYF
D gene: NA; J gene: TRBJ2-3; V gene: TRBV28; clone size: few; CDR3 DNA: TGTGCCAGCAGTTGGACCCTCGGGGGAACAGATACGCAGTATTTT; CDR3 protein: CASSWTLGGTDTQYF
D gene: NA; J gene: TRBJ2-7; V gene: TRBV7-9; clone size: NA; CDR3 DNA: TGTGCCAGCAGCTTAGCGTCCGTGTATTACGAGCAGTACTTC; CDR3 protein: CASSLASVYYEQYF
D gene: NA; J gene: TRBJ2-7; V gene: TRBV20-1; clone size: NA; CDR3 DNA: TGCAGTGCTAGAGATCGGGCCGGAGCGGGTTACGAGCAGTACTTC; CDR3 protein: CSARDRAGAGYEQYF
D gene: NA; J gene: TRBJ2-2; V gene: TRBV29-1; clone size: NA; CDR3 DNA: TGCAGCGGGGAGGGGGACAGGAACACCGGGGAGCTGTTTTTT; CDR3 protein: CSGEGDRNTGELFF
D gene: NA; J gene: TRBJ2-1; V gene: TRBV20-1; clone size: NA; CDR3 DNA: TGCAGTGCTTACACTAGTGACAATGAGCAGTTCTTC; CDR3 protein: CSAYTSDNEQFF
D gene: NA; J gene: TRBJ1-1; V gene: TRBV10-3; clone size: NA; CDR3 DNA: TGTGCCATCAGTGGGTTGAACACTGAAGCTTTCTTT; CDR3 protein: CAISGLNTEAFF
D gene: NA; J gene: TRBJ2-1; V gene: TRBV11-2; clone size: once; CDR3 DNA: TGTGCCAGCAAACTCAACTGGGCGGGGACCAATGAGCAGTTCTTC; CDR3 protein: CASKLNWAGTNEQFF
D gene: NA; J gene: TRBJ2-3; V gene: TRBV11-2; clone size: NA; CDR3 DNA: TGTGCCAGCAGCTCATTAGCCGGACGGGTTACAACAGATACGCAGTATTTT; CDR3 protein: CASSSLAGRVTTDTQYF
D gene: NA; J gene: TRBJ1-5; V gene: TRBV5-6; clone size: few; CDR3 DNA: TGTGCCAGCAGTATGGATCAGGACCAGCCCCAGCATTTT; CDR3 protein: CASSMDQDQPQHF
D gene: NA; J gene: TRBJ2-2; V gene: TRBV6-6; clone size: once; CDR3 DNA: TGTGCCAGCAGTCGGAGGACGGAACCGAACACCGGGGAGCTGTTTTTT; CDR3 protein: CASSRRTEPNTGELFF
D gene: TRBD1; J gene: TRBJ2-5; V gene: TRBV7-2; clone size: few; CDR3 DNA: TGTGCCAGCAGCCCCCAGGGACAGGTGGAGACCCAGTACTTC; CDR3 protein: CASSPQGQVETQYF
D gene: NA; J gene: TRBJ1-1; V gene: TRBV6-5; clone size: NA; CDR3 DNA: TGTGCCACCAGACTCGGCGCTGCCATGAACACTGAAGCTTTCTTT; CDR3 protein: CATRLGAAMNTEAFF
D gene: NA; J gene: TRBJ2-2; V gene: TRBV7-2; clone size: few; CDR3 DNA: TGTGCCAGCAGCATTGACAGTAACACCGGGGAGCTGTTTTTT; CDR3 protein: CASSIDSNTGELFF
D gene: NA; J gene: TRBJ2-1; V gene: TRBV4-2; clone size: NA; CDR3 DNA: TGTGCCAGCAGCCTGGATTGGGGGGCGGGAGTAGGAAGGTCCTACAATGAGCAGTTCTTC; CDR3 protein: CASSLDWGAGVGRSYNEQFF
D gene: NA; J gene: TRBJ1-4; V gene: TRBV27; clone size: NA; CDR3 DNA: TGTGCCAGCAGTCGGATGGGAACTAATGAAAAACTGTTTTTT; CDR3 protein: CASSRMGTNEKLFF
D gene: TRBD1; J gene: TRBJ1-2; V gene: TRBV6-5; clone size: few; CDR3 DNA: TGTGCCAGCAGTTACTCTGGGACAGGAAACTATGGCTACACCTTC; CDR3 protein: CASSYSGTGNYGYTF
D gene: TRBD1; J gene: TRBJ2-3; V gene: TRBV29-1; clone size: NA; CDR3 DNA: TGCAGCGCTGGACAGGGAAGCACAGATACGCAGTATTTT; CDR3 protein: CSAGQGSTDTQYF
D gene: TRBD2; J gene: TRBJ2-5; V gene: TRBV4-2; clone size: once; CDR3 DNA: TGTGCCAGCAGCCACCTAGCGGGGGCCTCCACCAATGAGCAGTACTTC; CDR3 protein: CASSHLAGASTNEQYF
D gene: TRBD1; J gene: TRBJ1-2; V gene: TRBV6-5; clone size: NA; CDR3 DNA: TGTGCCAGCAGTTACTCGATAGGTACAGGGGGGAACTATGGCTACACCTTC; CDR3 protein: CASSYSIGTGGNYGYTF
D gene: TRBD2; J gene: TRBJ2-3; V gene: TRBV4-1; clone size: few; CDR3 DNA: TGCGCCAGCAGCCGACCGGGACTAGCGGGAGCTGACACAGATACGCAGTATTTT; CDR3 protein: CASSRPGLAGADTDTQYF
D gene: NA; J gene: TRBJ1-1; V gene: TRBV12-3/TRBV12-4; clone size: NA; CDR3 DNA: TGTGCCAGCAGCACCCGACGGGGGAACACTGAAGCTTTCTTT; CDR3 protein: CASSTRRGNTEAFF
D gene: TRBD2; J gene: TRBJ2-3; V gene: TRBV6-1; clone size: NA; CDR3 DNA: TGTGCCAGGGGCGAGCCTAGCGGGGTATACACAGATACGCAGTATTTT; CDR3 protein: CARGEPSGVYTDTQYF
D gene: NA; J gene: TRBJ1-2; V gene: TRBV12-3/TRBV12-4; clone size: few; CDR3 DNA: TGTGCCAGCAGTTTTGACGCCGGGGGCTATGGCTACACCTTC; CDR3 protein: CASSFDAGGYGYTF
D gene: NA; J gene: TRBJ2-7; V gene: TRBV4-2; clone size: NA; CDR3 DNA: TGTGCCAGCAGCCAAGGGACAGAGAACTTCTACGAGCAGTACTTC; CDR3 protein: CASSQGTENFYEQYF
D gene: TRBD2; J gene: TRBJ2-7; V gene: TRBV12-3/TRBV12-4; clone size: few; CDR3 DNA: TGTGCCAGCAGTATGACTAGCGGGTCTTGGGACGAGCAGTACTTC; CDR3 protein: CASSMTSGSWDEQYF
D gene: NA; J gene: TRBJ2-4; V gene: TRBV6-1; clone size: few; CDR3 DNA: TGTGCCAGCAGTGGATATTTGACAGGTGACAAAAACATTCAGTACTTC; CDR3 protein: CASSGYLTGDKNIQYF